This TCR beta chain was sequenced during a study of T cell clonality in common variable immunodeficiency. Many counts were recorded for this clone. No antigen is known for it. The read ends 3 residues before the CDR3 terminus; that terminus is restored from the germline J gene. Study results and caveats: Compared with healthy controls, CVID subjects showed increased TCRbeta clonality, mostly in about a third. Compared with controls, CVID subjects had fewer shared TCRbeta clones. Links between repertoire features and CVID complications were heterogeneity-limited.

Caucasian heritage predominated among both patients and controls. This CDR3 comprises 14 residues. Trimming cost V 0 bases and J 3 bases, with 9 bases left between them. Per the germline V gene, CDR1 is SGDLS and CDR2 is YYNGEE. The assay was immunoSEQ multiplex PCR, and TCRdb's table has in-frame clones only and misses some. This repertoire holds about 66,000 clones, and none appear only once. The sequence was obtained from a person aged 18 to 70 in good health. The J gene is TRBJ1-2, the V gene TRBV9; maybe TRBD1 (5 bases). Sequenced: peripheral blood mononuclear cells. The covered CDR3 bases are TGTGCCAGCAGCGTAGAGGAGGGGTACTATGGC. This encodes CASSVEEGYYG. The whole CDR3 protein is CASSVEEGYYGYTF.